This TCR beta chain was observed in a study of cytomegalovirus exposure and HLA in healthy donors. Amplification used 60 Vbeta primers and 13 Jbeta primers. TCRdb's table, derived via immunoSEQ multiplex PCR, lists solely in-frame clones and lacks some. The sample shows about 200,000 clones, 65% to 80% of them seen only once. Healthy individuals who donated bone marrow served as the donors. In its sample, this clone was seen once. The antigen remains undetermined. Regarding the study as a whole: It was shown in a later analysis that HLA-associated TCR beta chains were more clonally expanded than other, equally common chains. The sole available immune exposure information was CMV serostatus. Presence/absence results assume similar sequencing depth per donor, which may not hold.

The CDR3 covers 16 residues. V gave up 5 bases and J gave up 2 bases; unmatched junction bases: 9. Germline V gene sequence: CDR1 LGHNA, CDR2 YSLEER. Sequenced input: PBMCs. The chain couples TRBV4-3 to TRBJ2-3; 8 bases agree with TRBD2. This receptor was obtained from a man aged 40-50 years in good health and CMV-seronegative. In nucleotides, the CDR3 is TGCGCCAGCAGCTTTAGCGGGACTGACTCCACAGATACGCAGTATTTT. It encodes CASSFSGTDSTDTQYF.